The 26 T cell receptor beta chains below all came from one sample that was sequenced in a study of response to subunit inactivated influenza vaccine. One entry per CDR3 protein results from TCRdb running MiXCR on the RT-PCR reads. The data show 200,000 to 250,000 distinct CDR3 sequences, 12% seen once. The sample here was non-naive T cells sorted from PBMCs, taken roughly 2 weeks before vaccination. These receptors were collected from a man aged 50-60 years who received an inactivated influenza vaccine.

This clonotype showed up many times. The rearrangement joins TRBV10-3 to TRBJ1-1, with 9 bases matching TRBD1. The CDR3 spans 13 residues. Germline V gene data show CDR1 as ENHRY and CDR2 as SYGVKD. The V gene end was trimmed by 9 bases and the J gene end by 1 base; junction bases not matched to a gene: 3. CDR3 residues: CAIQGAGNTEAFF. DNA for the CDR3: TGTGCCATACAGGGGGCAGGGAACACTGAAGCTTTCTTT.

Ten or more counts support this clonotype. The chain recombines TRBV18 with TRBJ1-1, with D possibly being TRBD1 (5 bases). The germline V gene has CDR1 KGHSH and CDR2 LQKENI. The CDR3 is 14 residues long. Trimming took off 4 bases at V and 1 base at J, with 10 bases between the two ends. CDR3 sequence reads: CASSRLDRNTEAFF. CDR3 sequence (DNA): TGTGCCAGCTCACGACTAGACAGGAACACTGAAGCTTTCTTT.

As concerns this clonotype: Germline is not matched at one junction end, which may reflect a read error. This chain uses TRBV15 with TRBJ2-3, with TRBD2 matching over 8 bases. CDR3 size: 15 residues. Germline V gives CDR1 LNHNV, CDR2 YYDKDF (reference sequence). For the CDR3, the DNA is TGTGCCACCAGCAGAGGCGGGGGGCTCACAGGTACGCAGTATTTT. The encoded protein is CATSRGGGLTGTQYF.

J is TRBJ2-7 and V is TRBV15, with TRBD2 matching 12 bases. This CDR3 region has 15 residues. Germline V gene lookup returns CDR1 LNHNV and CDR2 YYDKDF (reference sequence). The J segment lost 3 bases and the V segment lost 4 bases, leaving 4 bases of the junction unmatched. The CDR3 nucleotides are TGTGCCACCAGCACCCTAGCGGGAGGGTTCTACGAGCAGTACTTC. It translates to CATSTLAGGFYEQYF.

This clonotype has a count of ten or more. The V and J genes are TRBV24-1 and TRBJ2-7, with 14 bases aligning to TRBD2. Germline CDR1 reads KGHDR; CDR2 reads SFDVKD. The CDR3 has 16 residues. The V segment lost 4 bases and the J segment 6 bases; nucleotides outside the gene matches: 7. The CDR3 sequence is CATSDPGLAGGGEQYF. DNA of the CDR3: TGTGCCACCAGTGACCCCGGACTAGCGGGAGGCGGCGAGCAGTACTTC.

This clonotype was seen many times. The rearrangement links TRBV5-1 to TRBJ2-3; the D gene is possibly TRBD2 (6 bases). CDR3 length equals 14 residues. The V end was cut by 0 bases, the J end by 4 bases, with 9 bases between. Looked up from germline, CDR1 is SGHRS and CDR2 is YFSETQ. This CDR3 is CASSLAGDADTQYF. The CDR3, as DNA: TGCGCCAGCAGCTTGGCGGGGGATGCAGATACGCAGTATTTT.

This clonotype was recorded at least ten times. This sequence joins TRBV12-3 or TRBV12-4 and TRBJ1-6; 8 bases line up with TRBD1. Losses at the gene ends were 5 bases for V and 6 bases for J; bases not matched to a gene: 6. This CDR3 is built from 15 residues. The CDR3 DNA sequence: TGTGCCAGCAGTCCCGAGGACAGGGTTAATTCACCCCTCCACTTT. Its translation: CASSPEDRVNSPLHF.

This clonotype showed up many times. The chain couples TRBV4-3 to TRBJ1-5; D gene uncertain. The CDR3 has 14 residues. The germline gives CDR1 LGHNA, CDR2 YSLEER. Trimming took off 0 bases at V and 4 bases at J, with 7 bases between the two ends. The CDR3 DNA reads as TGCGCCAGCAGCCAAGAATCCGGGAATCAGCCCCAGCATTTT. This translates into CASSQESGNQPQHF.

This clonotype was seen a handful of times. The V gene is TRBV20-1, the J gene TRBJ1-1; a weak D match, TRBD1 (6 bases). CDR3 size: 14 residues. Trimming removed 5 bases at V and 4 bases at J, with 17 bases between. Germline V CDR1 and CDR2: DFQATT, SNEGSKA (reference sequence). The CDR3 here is CSALDRRKGTEAFF. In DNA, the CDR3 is TGCAGTGCTCTCGACAGGCGGAAGGGCACTGAAGCTTTCTTT.

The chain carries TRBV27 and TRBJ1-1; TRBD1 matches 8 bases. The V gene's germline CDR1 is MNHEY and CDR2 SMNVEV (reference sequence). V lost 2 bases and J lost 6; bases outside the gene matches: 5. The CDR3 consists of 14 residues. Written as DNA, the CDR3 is TGTGCCAGCAGTTTAACCCACAGGGGGGCTGAAGCTTTCTTT. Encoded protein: CASSLTHRGAEAFF.

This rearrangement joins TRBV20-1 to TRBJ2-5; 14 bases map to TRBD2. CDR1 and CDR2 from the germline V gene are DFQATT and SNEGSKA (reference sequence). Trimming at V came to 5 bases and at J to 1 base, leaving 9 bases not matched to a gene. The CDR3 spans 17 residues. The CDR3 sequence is CSAARLAGGISQETQYF. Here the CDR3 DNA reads TGCAGTGCTGCCAGACTAGCGGGGGGGATCAGCCAAGAGACCCAGTACTTC.

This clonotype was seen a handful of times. CDR3 sequence: CSVEDFAGGNYNEQFF. The CDR3 bases are TGCAGCGTTGAAGATTTTGCGGGGGGGAACTACAATGAGCAGTTCTTC. The gene calls are TRBV29-1 and TRBJ2-1; TRBD2 matches at 9 bases. There are 16 residues in the CDR3. Germline loops: CDR1 SQVTM, CDR2 ANQGSEA. The V segment lost 0 bases and the J segment 3 bases; nucleotides outside the gene matches: 6.

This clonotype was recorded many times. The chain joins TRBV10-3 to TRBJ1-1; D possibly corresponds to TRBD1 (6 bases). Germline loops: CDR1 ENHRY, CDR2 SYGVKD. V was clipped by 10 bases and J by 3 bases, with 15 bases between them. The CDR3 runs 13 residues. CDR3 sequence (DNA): TGTGCCACCCGGACAGCCCGGGACACTGAAGCTTTCTTT. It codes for CATRTARDTEAFF.

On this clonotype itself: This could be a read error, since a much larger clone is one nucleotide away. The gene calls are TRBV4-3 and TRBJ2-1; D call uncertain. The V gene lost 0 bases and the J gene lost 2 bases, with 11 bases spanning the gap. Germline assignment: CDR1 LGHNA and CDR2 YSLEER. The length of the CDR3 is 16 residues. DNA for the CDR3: TGCGCCAGCAGCCAAGACTCTGTAGGAACCTACAATGAGCAGTTCTTC. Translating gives CASSQDSVGTYNEQFF.

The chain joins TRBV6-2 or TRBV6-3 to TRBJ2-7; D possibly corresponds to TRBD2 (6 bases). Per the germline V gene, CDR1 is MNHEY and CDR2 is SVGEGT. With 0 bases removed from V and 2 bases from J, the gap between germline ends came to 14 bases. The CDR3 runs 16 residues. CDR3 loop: CASSYSAASATYEQYF. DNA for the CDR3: TGTGCCAGCAGTTACTCCGCGGCTAGCGCTACCTACGAGCAGTACTTC.

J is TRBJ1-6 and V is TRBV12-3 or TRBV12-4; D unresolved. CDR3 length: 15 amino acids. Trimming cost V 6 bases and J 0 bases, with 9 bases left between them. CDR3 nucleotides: TGTGCCAGCAGGATACAGAGCTCCTATAATTCACCCCTCCACTTT. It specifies CASRIQSSYNSPLHF.

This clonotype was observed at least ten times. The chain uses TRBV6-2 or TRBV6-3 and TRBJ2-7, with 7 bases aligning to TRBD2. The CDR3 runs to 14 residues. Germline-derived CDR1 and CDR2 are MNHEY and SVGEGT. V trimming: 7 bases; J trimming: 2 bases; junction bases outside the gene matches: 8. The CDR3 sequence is CASNLRRGAYEQYF. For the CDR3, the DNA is TGTGCCAGCAACTTACGTCGGGGGGCCTACGAGCAGTACTTC.

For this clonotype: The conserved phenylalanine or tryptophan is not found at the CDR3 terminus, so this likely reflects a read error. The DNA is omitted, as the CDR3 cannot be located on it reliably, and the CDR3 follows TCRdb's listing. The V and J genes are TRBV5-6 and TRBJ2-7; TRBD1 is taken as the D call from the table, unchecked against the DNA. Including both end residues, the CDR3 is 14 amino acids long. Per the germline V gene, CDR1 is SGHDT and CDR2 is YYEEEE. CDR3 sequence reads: CASSTGTLCWEQFC.

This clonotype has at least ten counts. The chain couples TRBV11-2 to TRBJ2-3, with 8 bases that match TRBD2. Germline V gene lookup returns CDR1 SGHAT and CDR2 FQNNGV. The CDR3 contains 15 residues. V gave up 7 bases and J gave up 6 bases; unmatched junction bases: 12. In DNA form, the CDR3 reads TGTGCCAGCATCGGGGGGAGACTAGCGCCCGATACGCAGTATTTT. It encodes CASIGGRLAPDTQYF. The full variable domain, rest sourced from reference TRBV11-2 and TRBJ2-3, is EAGVAQSPRYKIIEKRQSVAFWCNPISGHATLYWYQQILGQGPKLLIQFQNNGVVDDSQLPKDRFSAERLKGVDSTLKIQPAKLEDSAVYLCASIGGRLAPDTQYFGPGTRLTVL.

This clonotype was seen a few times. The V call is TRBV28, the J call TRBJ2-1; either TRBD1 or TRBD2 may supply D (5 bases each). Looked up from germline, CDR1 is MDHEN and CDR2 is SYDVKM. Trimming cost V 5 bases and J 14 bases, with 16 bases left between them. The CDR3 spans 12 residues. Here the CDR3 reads CASSPRWGPEFF. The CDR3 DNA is TGTGCCAGCAGTCCCCGGTGGGGACCGGAGTTCTTC.

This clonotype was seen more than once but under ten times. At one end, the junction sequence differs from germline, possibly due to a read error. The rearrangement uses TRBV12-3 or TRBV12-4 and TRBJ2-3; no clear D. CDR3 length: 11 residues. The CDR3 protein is CASSFGDTQYF. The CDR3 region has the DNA TGTGCCAGCAGTTTTGGAGATACGCAATATTTT.

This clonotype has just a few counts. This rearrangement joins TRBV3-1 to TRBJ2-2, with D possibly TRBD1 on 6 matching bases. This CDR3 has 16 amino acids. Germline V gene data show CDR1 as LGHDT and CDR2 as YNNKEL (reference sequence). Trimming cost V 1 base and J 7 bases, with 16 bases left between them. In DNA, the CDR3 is TGTGCCAGCAGCCAAGTCCGTGGGGGCGCGATCGGGGAGCTGTTTTTT. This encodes CASSQVRGGAIGELFF.

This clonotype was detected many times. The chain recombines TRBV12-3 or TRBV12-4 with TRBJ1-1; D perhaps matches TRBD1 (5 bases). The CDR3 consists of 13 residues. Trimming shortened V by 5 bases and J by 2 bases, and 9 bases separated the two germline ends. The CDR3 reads CASSPRGNTEAFF. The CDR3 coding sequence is TGTGCCAGCAGTCCCCGGGGCAACACTGAAGCTTTCTTT.

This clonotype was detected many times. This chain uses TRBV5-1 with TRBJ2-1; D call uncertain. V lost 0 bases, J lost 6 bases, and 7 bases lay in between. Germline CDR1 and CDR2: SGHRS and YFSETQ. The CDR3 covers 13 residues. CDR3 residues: CASSLAASNEQFF. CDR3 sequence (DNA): TGCGCCAGCAGCTTGGCCGCTAGCAATGAGCAGTTCTTC.

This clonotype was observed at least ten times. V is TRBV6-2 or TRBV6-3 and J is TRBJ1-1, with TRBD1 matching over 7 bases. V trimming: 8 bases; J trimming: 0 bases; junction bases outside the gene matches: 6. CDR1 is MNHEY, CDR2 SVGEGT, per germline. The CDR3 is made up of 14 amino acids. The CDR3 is CASRLTGLNTEAFF. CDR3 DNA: TGTGCCAGCCGGTTGACAGGGCTGAACACTGAAGCTTTCTTT.

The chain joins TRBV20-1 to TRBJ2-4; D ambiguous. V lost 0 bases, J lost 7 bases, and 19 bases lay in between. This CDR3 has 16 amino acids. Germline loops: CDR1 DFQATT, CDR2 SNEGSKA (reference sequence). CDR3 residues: CSARDSFRQVKNIQYF. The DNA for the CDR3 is TGCAGTGCTAGAGATTCGTTCCGGCAGGTAAAGAACATTCAGTACTTC.